Listed below are T cell receptor beta chains from one sample, sequenced in a study of T cells expressing NK-cell markers. TCRdb reprocessed the 5' RACE reads; each CDR3 protein has one entry and no DNA is given. Reported are about 150,000 distinct CDR3 sequences; the ten largest clones contain 20%. The specimen sequenced was blood T cells: a sorted CD56 or NKG2C T cell subset, CD4+ or CD8+ T cells, or bulk PBMC T cells (not recorded which). These receptors all come from a man aged 18-70 years in good health. Both conserved end residues are part of each CDR3.

length,J,V,CDR3
13,TRBJ2-7,TRBV5-6,CASSLIMTSEQYF
13,TRBJ1-2,TRBV10-2,CASSDWGTYGYTF
13,TRBJ2-2,TRBV2,CASSSGNTGELFF
12,TRBJ2-1,TRBV28,CASSLEASEQFF
14,TRBJ2-7,TRBV6-5,CASSSFTGAYEQYF
16,TRBJ1-4,TRBV5-1,CASSAQESTTNEKLFF
16,TRBJ1-2,TRBV6-2/TRBV6-3,CASSYVSGEDGYGYTF
15,TRBJ1-5,TRBV7-9,CASSTDRDVGQPQHF
14,TRBJ2-7,TRBV19,CASSTMGTGFEQYF
15,TRBJ1-1,TRBV14,CASSEGTGLNTEAFF
14,TRBJ1-2,TRBV28,CASSLGPLRDGYTF
13,TRBJ1-1,TRBV5-1,CASDGMRDREAFF
15,TRBJ1-5,TRBV3-1,CASSHGRDTREPQHF
16,TRBJ2-3,TRBV7-9,CASSFTSGGAEDTQYF
13,TRBJ1-2,TRBV7-6,CASSPQENYGYTF
12,TRBJ2-7,TRBV10-3,CAAGDSTYEQYF
15,TRBJ2-3,TRBV29-1,CSVEGVGRGADTQYF
14,TRBJ1-2,TRBV5-5,CASSFDWGDYGYTF
13,TRBJ1-4,TRBV7-9,CASSLAWAEKLFF
14,TRBJ2-5,TRBV6-1,CARVQGAFRKTQYF
12,TRBJ1-2,TRBV7-9,CASSLAGKGYTF
16,TRBJ2-3,TRBV2,CASRISSGGSTDTQYF
15,TRBJ1-4,TRBV19,CASTPRDSSGEKLFF
11,TRBJ1-2,TRBV20-1,CSARTGNGYTF
17,TRBJ2-3,TRBV12-3/TRBV12-4,CASSSGSGAPSTDTQYF
14,TRBJ1-4,TRBV28,CASSPQGAREKLFF
16,TRBJ2-1,TRBV28,CASSFLRDSPLNEQFF
13,TRBJ2-7,TRBV27,CASSLGASSEQYF
15,TRBJ2-4,TRBV27,CASSLSGQGQNIQYF
15,TRBJ2-1,TRBV11-2,CASSFVDFPSNEQFF
17,TRBJ2-5,TRBV21-1,CASSKEKVAGAKETQYF
13,TRBJ1-6,TRBV7-9,CASSTLRWEPLHF
17,TRBJ1-4,TRBV19,CASSIRFGRRLMEKLFF
12,TRBJ2-3,TRBV29-1,CSVESGEDTQYF
17,TRBJ2-1,TRBV11-3,CASSLGTSGGTNNEQFF
15,TRBJ2-3,TRBV7-9,CASSLDRGLTDTQYF
15,TRBJ1-3,TRBV29-1,CSATGQGIPGNTIYF
16,TRBJ2-5,TRBV7-9,CASSFSGGRGSETQYF
14,TRBJ2-1,TRBV27,CASSLAGSGNEQFF
14,TRBJ1-2,TRBV6-1,CASRRAGERGGYTF
15,TRBJ2-2,TRBV11-2,CASKWGGEYTGELFF
15,TRBJ2-7,TRBV13,CASSPNTGVSDEQYF
13,TRBJ2-3,TRBV27,CASRYQQGDTQYF
13,TRBJ2-5,TRBV20-1,CSAEGQLQETQYF
14,TRBJ2-1,TRBV27,CASSLSDRGLEQFF
14,TRBJ2-1,TRBV12-3/TRBV12-4,CASSLVFKDNEQFF
15,TRBJ2-5,TRBV5-8,CASSFVGDFEETQYF
14,TRBJ2-3,TRBV28,CASRGDSVADTQYF
18,TRBJ2-7,TRBV6-2/TRBV6-3,CASSYSILGEENSYEQYF
14,TRBJ2-3,TRBV5-8,CASSLGLDTDTQYF
15,TRBJ1-5,TRBV19,CASSITTGDNQPQHF
15,TRBJ2-5,TRBV3-1,CASSQESGLEETQYF
17,TRBJ2-7,TRBV9,CASSDGTGGAISYEQYF
15,TRBJ2-2,TRBV5-6,CASSLIHSGTGELFF
14,TRBJ2-7,TRBV20-1,CSAKGLAGSYEQYF